This T cell receptor beta chain was recovered during a study of cytomegalovirus exposure and HLA in healthy donors. Study overall: In a later analysis, the roughly 120 validation repertoires were reported to have used the same platform as the approximately 700 first-cohort repertoires. The study, taken as a whole, reports: The study designated 164 TCR beta chains cytomegalovirus-associated. First-cohort TCR clusters tended to co-occur in the 90 to 150 validation repertoires, a later analysis found. Under in vitro conditions, three CMV-associated chains were confirmed as specific for CMV antigens.

Profiling relied on immunoSEQ multiplex PCR, and the TCRdb table lists in-frame clones only, not all of them. Among around 150,000 clones, 89% were seen once, and the ten largest hold 10%. Notes on this clone: What it recognizes is unknown.

Germline-derived CDR1 and CDR2 are SNHLY and FYNNEI. V lost 4 bases to trimming and J lost 3 bases; unmatched junction nucleotides: 5. This CDR3 spans 16 amino acids. The sample was PBMCs. The gene calls are TRBV2 and TRBJ2-3; TRBD2 aligns across 12 bases. The origin of this receptor is a woman younger than 30 in good health and CMV-seropositive. DNA for the CDR3: TGTGCCAGCAGTGGGACTAGCGGGATACGTACAGATACGCAGTATTTT. Translation gives CASSGTSGIRTDTQYF. Full variable domain (outside the CDR3, taken from reference TRBV2 and TRBJ2-3): EPEVTQTPSHQVTQMGQEVILRCVPISNHLYFYWYRQILGQKVEFLVSFYNNEISEKSEIFDDQFSVERPDGSNFTLKIRSTKLEDSAMYFCASSGTSGIRTDTQYFGPGTRLTVL.